This TCR beta chain was found in a study of blood T cell repertoires in COVID-19. Turning to the study itself: Italy, Spain and the United States were the sources of the convalescent and acute COVID-19 samples. T cells, B-cell-depleted T cells, or PBMCs provided the cDNA or gDNA that served as material.

In the source study's methods: Using reference gene primer amplification, nucleated cell counts were estimated. TCRdb's table, derived via immunoSEQ multiplex PCR, lists solely in-frame clones and lacks some. That table furnishes V, J and clone size, whereas the DNA furnished D and trimming. Of about 50,000 clones in the sample, 90% were seen once. Between the trimmed V and J ends, which lost 3 bases and 2 bases, there was a span of 15 bases. Germline CDR1 and CDR2: SGDLS and YYNGEE. The CDR3 totals 16 residues. This sequence was found in a man between 35 and 55 years old with acute or convalescent COVID-19. The chain joins TRBV9 to TRBJ1-3; possible D gene TRBD1, 6 bases. The material sequenced was peripheral blood. The CDR3 DNA sequence: TGTGCCAGCAGCGGCAGGGGTGCGAAAGCTGGAAACACCATATATTTT. Translated, it gives CASSGRGAKAGNTIYF.